Each of the 12 T cell receptor beta chains below was sequenced from the same sample in a study of T cell clonality in common variable immunodeficiency (dated by TCRdb to the mid-2010s). Library method: the immunoSEQ multiplex PCR assay. TCRdb holds this immuneACCESS table with in-frame rearrangements only. Some clones are missing; in checked studies, unresolved V genes explain under half, and the rest has no known cause. For this sample, 35,000 to 55,000 clones are listed, none of them singletons. The ten top clones hold about 0.67% of the sample. Sequences were obtained from peripheral blood mononuclear cells. Receptors were obtained from a person aged 18 to 70 in good health.

This clone was counted many times. The read terminates 3 residues ahead of where the CDR3 ends, so the germline J gene completes it. The genes are TRBV28 and TRBJ1-4, with D maybe TRBD1 (5 bases). The germline V gene has CDR1 MDHEN and CDR2 SYDVKM. The CDR3 sequence is 16 residues long. The V end lost 2 bases, the J end lost 3 bases, and 13 bases lay between the germline ends. CDR3 DNA (partial): TGTGCCAGCAGTTTAGGTGGGGCTAAAGCTAATGAAAAA. Residues: CASSLGGAKANEK. The entire CDR3 sequence reads CASSLGGAKANEKLFF.

This clone was seen ten or more times. The read terminates 3 residues ahead of where the CDR3 ends, so the germline J gene completes it. The chain links TRBV20-1 to TRBJ1-6, with TRBD1 identical over 9 bases. V lost 4 bases and J lost 10; bases outside the gene matches: 5. CDR3 length: 13 residues. CDR1 and CDR2 from the germline V gene are DFQATT and SNEGSKA (reference sequence). CDR3 DNA (partial): TGCAGTGCTATCGGGACAGGGTTGTCACCC. Its protein is CSAIGTGLSP. From start to end, the CDR3 is CSAIGTGLSPLHF.

In this sample, this clone turned up many times. The read terminates 3 residues before the CDR3 end, so the remaining end is supplied by the germline J gene. The V call is TRBV18, the J call TRBJ1-2; a weak D match, TRBD1 (6 bases). Germline-derived CDR1 and CDR2 are KGHSH and LQKENI. The CDR3 is 14 amino acids. With 6 bases removed from V and 2 bases from J, the gap between germline ends came to 13 bases. CDR3 DNA (partial): TGTGCCAGCTCGCATGGACAGAACAACTATGGC. It encodes CASSHGQNNYG. The whole CDR3 is CASSHGQNNYGYTF.

This clone has a handful of counts. The read ends 3 residues shy of where the CDR3 ends; the end is completed using the germline J gene. This chain uses TRBV27 with TRBJ2-7; 11 bases match TRBD2. V trimming: 6 bases; J trimming: 4 bases; junction bases outside the gene matches: 5. The germline gives CDR1 MNHEY, CDR2 SMNVEV (reference sequence). The CDR3 is 14 amino acids. The covered CDR3 bases are TGTGCCAGCAGCATCGGGACTAGCGGTTACGAG. It yields the protein CASSIGTSGYE. The full CDR3 protein is CASSIGTSGYEQYF.

This clone was observed many times. The read finishes 3 residues shy of the CDR3 end, and the germline J gene is used to complete it. V gene TRBV27 combines with J gene TRBJ2-7; the D is unclear. The length of the CDR3 is 13 residues. Trimming removed 5 bases from V and 0 bases from J, with 8 bases in between. Looked up from germline, CDR1 is MNHEY and CDR2 is SMNVEV (reference sequence). The DNA read from the CDR3 is TGTGCCAGCAGTCAACAGTACTCCTACGAG. Protein product: CASSQQYSYE. The complete CDR3 protein is CASSQQYSYEQYF.

Many counts were recorded for this clone. The read halts 3 residues ahead of the CDR3 end, with the missing end drawn from the germline J gene. The chain combines TRBV3-1 (or the pseudogene TRBV3-2) with TRBJ1-2, with TRBD1 matching over 8 bases. The CDR3 covers 14 residues. The V gene's germline CDR1 is LGHDT and CDR2 YNNKEL (reference sequence). The covered CDR3 bases are TGTGCCAGCAGCCAAGTCCAGGGGGCGGTAGGC. Translated: CASSQVQGAVG. The entire CDR3 is CASSQVQGAVGYTF.

This clone appeared many times. The CDR3 is cut off 3 residues early in the read; its end comes from the germline J gene. This chain links TRBV10-3 with TRBJ2-7; 11 bases are shared with TRBD2. Germline V gene lookup returns CDR1 ENHRY and CDR2 SYGVKD. J was trimmed by 5 bases and V by 6 bases; bases with no gene match: 6. The CDR3 extends over 14 amino acids. CDR3 sequence reads: CAIRPGTSGHEQYF. Partial CDR3 DNA: TGTGCCATCAGGCCCGGGACTAGCGGCCACGAG.

This clone was seen at least ten times. The read comes to an end 3 residues before the CDR3 does, leaving the germline J gene to fill in the end. The V and J genes are TRBV19 and TRBJ1-5; perhaps TRBD1 as D (5 bases). Between the trimmed V and J ends, which lost 4 bases and 2 bases, there was a span of 12 bases. The CDR3 extends over 15 amino acids. Germline CDR1 LNHDA, CDR2 SQIVND (reference sequence). The DNA read from the CDR3 is TGTGCCAGTAGTACGGGGGTCTATGGCAATCAGCCC. It codes for CASSTGVYGNQP. The entire CDR3 reads CASSTGVYGNQPQHF.

This clone was picked up many times. The CDR3 end lies 3 residues beyond the end of the read and is filled in from the germline J gene. V is TRBV28 and J is TRBJ1-6, with 10 nucleotides matching TRBD1. The CDR3 consists of 14 residues. Germline trimming cut 5 bases from V and 8 bases from J; bases unmatched to any gene: 3. The V gene's germline CDR1 is MDHEN and CDR2 SYDVKM. CDR3 residues: CASSEDRGYSPLHF. The covered CDR3 bases are TGTGCCAGCAGTGAGGACAGGGGGTATTCACCC.

This clone showed up many times. The read ends 3 residues early relative to the CDR3; the germline J gene fills the gap. The V and J genes are TRBV10-3 and TRBJ2-7, with 9 bases identical to TRBD2. This CDR3 is built from 14 residues. With 4 bases clipped from V and 4 bases from J, the junction kept 5 bases outside the gene matches. Germline assignment: CDR1 ENHRY and CDR2 SYGVKD. CDR3: CAISAASGIYEQYF. The covered CDR3 bases are TGTGCCATCAGTGCGGCTAGCGGGATTTACGAG.

This clone has at least ten counts. The read halts 3 residues ahead of the CDR3 end, with the missing end drawn from the germline J gene. The V and J genes are TRBV14 and TRBJ1-2; D remains ambiguous. The CDR3 sequence is 13 residues long. Germline-derived CDR1 and CDR2 are SGHDN and FVKESK. Between the trimmed V and J ends, which lost 0 bases and 2 bases, there was a span of 4 bases. Incomplete CDR3 DNA: TGTGCCAGCAGCCAAGACAGGAACTATGGC. This gives the protein CASSQDRNYG. In full, the CDR3 reads CASSQDRNYGYTF.

This clone was counted many times. The read halts 3 residues ahead of the CDR3 end, with the missing end drawn from the germline J gene. The chain has TRBV11-2 and TRBJ2-5, with 7 nucleotides matching TRBD1. With 1 base clipped from V and 5 bases from J, the junction kept 7 bases outside the gene matches. Germline V lookup: CDR1 SGHAT, CDR2 FQNNGV. This CDR3 has 15 residues. The CDR3 is CASSLGDSSGETQYF. The sequenced part of the CDR3 DNA is TGTGCCAGCAGCTTAGGGGACAGCTCCGGGGAGACC.